This TCR beta chain is from a study of blood T cell repertoires in COVID-19. About the study: There were acute and convalescent COVID-19 samples, and they came from the United States, Italy and Spain. T cells, B-cell-depleted T cells, or PBMCs supplied cDNA or gDNA.

Original data processing: Researchers report that nucleated cell counts were estimated from reference gene primer amplification. Here immunoSEQ multiplex PCR was the method, and the copy in TCRdb shows in-frame clones only, minus some. V and J calls and clone size are given by that table; D and trimming were obtained from the DNA. The profile shows roughly 320,000 clones, over 75% of them singletons. J was trimmed by 6 bases and V by 8 bases; bases with no gene match: 9. The CDR3 extends over 14 amino acids. CDR1 and CDR2 (germline): MNHNY, SVGAGI (reference sequence). Input material: peripheral blood. This receptor was identified in a human donor in a cohort sampled during active COVID-19. This chain uses TRBV6-6 with TRBJ2-2; 7 bases match TRBD1. CDR3 residues: CASQKTGTAGELFF. In DNA, the CDR3 is TGTGCCAGCCAGAAGACAGGGACCGCCGGGGAGCTGTTTTTT.